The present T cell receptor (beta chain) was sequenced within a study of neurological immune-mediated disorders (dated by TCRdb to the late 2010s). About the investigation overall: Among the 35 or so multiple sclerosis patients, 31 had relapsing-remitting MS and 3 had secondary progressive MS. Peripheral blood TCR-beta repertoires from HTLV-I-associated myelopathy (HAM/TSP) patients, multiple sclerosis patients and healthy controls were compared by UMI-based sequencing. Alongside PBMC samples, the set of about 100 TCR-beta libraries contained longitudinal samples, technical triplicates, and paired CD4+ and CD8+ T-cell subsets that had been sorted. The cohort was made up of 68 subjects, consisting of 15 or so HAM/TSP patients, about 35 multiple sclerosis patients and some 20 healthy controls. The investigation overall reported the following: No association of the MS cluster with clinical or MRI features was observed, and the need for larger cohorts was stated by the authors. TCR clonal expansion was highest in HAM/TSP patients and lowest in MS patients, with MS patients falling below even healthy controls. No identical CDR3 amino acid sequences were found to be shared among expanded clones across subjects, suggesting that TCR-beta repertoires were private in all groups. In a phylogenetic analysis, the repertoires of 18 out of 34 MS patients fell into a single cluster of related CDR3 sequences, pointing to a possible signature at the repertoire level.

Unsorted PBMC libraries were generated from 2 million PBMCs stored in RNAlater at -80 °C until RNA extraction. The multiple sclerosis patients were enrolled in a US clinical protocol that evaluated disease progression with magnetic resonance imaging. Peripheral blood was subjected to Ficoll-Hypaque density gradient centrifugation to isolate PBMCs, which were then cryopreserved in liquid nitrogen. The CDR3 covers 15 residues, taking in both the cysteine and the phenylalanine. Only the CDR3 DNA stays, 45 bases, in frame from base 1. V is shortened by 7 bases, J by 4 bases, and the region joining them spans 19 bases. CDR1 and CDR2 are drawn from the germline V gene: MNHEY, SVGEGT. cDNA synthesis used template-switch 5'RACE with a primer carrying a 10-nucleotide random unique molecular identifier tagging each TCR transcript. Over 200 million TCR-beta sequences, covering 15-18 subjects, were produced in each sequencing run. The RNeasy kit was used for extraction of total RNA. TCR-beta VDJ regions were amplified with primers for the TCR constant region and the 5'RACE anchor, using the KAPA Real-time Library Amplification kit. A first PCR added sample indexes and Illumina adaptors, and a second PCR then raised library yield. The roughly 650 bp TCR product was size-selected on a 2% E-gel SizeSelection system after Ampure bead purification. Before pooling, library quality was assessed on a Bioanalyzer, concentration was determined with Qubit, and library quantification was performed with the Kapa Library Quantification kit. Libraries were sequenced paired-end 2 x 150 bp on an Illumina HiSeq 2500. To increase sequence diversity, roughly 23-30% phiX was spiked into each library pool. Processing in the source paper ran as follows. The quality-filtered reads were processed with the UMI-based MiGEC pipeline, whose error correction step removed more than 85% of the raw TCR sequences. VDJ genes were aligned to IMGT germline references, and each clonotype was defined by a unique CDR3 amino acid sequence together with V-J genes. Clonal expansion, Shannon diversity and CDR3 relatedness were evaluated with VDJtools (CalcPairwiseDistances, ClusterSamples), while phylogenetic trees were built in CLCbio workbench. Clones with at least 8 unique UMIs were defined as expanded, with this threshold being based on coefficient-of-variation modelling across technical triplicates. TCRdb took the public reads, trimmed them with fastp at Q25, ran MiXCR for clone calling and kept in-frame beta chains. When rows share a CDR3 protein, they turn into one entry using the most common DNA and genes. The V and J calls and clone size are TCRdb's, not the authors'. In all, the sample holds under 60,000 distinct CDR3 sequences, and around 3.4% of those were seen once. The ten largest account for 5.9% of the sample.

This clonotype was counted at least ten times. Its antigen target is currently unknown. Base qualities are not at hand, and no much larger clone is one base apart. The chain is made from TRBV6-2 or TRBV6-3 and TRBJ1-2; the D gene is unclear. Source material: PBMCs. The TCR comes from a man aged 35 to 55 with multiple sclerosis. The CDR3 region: CASNLDRGIRYGYTF. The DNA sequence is TGTGCCAGCAACCTAGATCGTGGTATCCGCTATGGCTACACCTTC.